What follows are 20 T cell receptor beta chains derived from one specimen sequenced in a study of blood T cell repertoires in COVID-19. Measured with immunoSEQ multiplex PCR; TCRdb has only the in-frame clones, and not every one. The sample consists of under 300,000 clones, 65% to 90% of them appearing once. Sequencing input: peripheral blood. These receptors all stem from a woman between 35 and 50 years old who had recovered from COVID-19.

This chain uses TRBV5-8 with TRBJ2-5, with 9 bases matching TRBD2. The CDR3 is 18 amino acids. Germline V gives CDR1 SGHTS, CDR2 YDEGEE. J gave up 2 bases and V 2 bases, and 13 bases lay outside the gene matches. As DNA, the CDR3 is TGTGCCAGCAGCTTTGAGCGGGGGGAAGGGGTAGGGCAAGAGACCCAGTACTTC. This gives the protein CASSFERGEGVGQETQYF.

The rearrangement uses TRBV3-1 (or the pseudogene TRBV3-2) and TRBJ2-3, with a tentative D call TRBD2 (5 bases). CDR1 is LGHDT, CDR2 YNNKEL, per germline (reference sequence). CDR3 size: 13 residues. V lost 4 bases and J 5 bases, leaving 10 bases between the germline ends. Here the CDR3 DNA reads TGTGCCAGCAGCCTTCGAGCGGAAGATACGCAGTATTTT. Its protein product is CASSLRAEDTQYF.

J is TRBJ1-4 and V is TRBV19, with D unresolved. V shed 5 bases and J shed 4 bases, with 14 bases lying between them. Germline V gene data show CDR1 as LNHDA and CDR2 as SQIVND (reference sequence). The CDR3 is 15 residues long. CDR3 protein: CASSHLQTHNEKLFF. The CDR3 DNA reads TGTGCCAGTAGTCACTTACAGACACATAATGAAAAACTGTTTTTT.

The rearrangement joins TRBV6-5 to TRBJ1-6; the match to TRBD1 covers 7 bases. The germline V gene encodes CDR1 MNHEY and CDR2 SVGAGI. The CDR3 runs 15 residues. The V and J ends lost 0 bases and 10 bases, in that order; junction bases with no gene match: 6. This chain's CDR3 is CASSYSAGGGSPLHF. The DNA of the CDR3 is TGTGCCAGCAGTTACTCGGCAGGGGGAGGCTCACCCCTCCACTTT.

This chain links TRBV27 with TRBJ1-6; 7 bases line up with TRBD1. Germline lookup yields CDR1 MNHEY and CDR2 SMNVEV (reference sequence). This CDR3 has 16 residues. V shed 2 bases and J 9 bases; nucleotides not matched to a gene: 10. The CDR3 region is CASSLRPDRAPSPLHF. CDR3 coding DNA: TGTGCCAGCAGTTTACGGCCCGACAGGGCACCTTCACCCCTCCACTTT.

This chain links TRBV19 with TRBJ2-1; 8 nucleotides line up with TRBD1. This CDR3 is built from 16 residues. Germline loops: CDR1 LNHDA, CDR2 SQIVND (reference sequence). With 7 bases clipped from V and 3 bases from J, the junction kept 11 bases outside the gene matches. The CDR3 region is CASNHRKQGDYNEQFF. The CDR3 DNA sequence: TGTGCCAGTAACCACCGAAAACAGGGGGACTACAATGAGCAGTTCTTC. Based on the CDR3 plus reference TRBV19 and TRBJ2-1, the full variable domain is DGGITQSPKYLFRKEGQNVTLSCEQNLNHDAMYWYRQDPGQGLRLIYYSQIVNDFQKGDIAEGYSVSREKKESFPLTVTSAQKNPTAFYLCASNHRKQGDYNEQFFGPGTRLTVL.

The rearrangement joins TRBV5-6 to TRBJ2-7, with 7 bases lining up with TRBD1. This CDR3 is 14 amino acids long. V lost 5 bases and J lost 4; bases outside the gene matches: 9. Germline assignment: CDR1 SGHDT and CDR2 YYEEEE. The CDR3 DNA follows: TGTGCCAGCAGGAGACAGGGTCTTCGTTACGAGCAGTACTTC. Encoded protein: CASRRQGLRYEQYF. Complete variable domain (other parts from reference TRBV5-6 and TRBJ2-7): DAGVTQSPTHLIKTRGQQVTLRCSPKSGHDTVSWYQQALGQGPQFIFQYYEEEERQRGNFPDRFSGHQFPNYSSELNVNALLLGDSALYLCASRRQGLRYEQYFGPGTRLTVT.

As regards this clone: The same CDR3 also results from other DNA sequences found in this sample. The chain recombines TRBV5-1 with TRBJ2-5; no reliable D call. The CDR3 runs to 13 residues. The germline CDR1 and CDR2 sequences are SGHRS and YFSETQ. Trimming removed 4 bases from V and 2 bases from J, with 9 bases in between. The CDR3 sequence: CASSLSGQETQYF. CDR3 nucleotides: TGCGCCAGCAGCCTTTCAGGTCAAGAGACCCAGTACTTC.

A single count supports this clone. The CDR3 is CASSPRSFNYGYTF. The CDR3 DNA is TGTGCCAGCAGCCCTCGGTCTTTTAACTATGGCTACACCTTC. V is TRBV3-1 (or the pseudogene TRBV3-2) and J is TRBJ1-2; no definite D call. This CDR3 is built from 14 residues. The germline CDR1 and CDR2 sequences are LGHDT and YNNKEL (reference sequence). The ends were cut back, 4 bases at V and 1 base at J, with 10 bases in the middle.

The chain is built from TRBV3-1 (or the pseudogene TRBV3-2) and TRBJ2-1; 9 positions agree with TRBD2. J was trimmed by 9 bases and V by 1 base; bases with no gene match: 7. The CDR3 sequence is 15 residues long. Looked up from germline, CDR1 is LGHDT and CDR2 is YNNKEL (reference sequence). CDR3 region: CASSQVGGGASEQFF. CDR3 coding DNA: TGTGCCAGCAGCCAAGTTGGCGGGGGGGCTAGTGAGCAGTTCTTC.

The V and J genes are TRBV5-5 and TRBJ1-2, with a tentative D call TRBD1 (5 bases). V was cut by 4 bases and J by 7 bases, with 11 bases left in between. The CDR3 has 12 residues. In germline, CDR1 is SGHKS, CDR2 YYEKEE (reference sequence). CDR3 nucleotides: TGTGCCAGCAGCCATCAGGGCTTTGGCTACACCTTC. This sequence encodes CASSHQGFGYTF.

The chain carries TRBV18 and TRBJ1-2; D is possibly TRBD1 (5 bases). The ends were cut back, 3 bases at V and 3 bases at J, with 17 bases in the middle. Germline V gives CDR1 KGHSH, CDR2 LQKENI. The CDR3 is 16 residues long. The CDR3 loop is CASSPRTGSGDYGYTF. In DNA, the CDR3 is TGTGCCAGCTCACCGCGAACAGGTTCGGGAGACTATGGCTACACCTTC.

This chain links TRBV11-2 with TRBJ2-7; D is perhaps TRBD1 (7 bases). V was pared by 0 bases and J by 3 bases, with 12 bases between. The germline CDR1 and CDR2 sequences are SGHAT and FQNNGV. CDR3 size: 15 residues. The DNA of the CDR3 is TGTGCCAGCAGCTTAGACAGGGGGGCCGACTACGAGCAGTACTTC. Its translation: CASSLDRGADYEQYF.

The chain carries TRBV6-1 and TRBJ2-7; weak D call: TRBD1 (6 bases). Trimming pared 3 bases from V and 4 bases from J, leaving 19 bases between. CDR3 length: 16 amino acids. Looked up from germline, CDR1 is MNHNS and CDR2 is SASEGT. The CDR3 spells CASSDPSRGSGYEQYF. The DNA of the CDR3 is TGTGCCAGCAGTGATCCGAGCAGGGGCAGTGGTTACGAGCAGTACTTC.

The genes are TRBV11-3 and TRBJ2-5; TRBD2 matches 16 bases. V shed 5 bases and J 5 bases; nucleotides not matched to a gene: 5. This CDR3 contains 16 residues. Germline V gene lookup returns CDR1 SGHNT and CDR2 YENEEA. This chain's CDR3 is CASSPGTSGRGETQYF. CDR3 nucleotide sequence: TGTGCCAGCAGCCCGGGGACTAGCGGGAGGGGGGAGACCCAGTACTTC.

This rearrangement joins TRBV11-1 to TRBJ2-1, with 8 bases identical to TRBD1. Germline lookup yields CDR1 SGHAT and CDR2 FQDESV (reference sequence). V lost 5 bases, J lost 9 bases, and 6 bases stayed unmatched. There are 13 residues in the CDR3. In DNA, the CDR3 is TGTGCCAGCAGCCTGCAGGGGGCCAGTGAGCAGTTCTTC. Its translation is CASSLQGASEQFF.

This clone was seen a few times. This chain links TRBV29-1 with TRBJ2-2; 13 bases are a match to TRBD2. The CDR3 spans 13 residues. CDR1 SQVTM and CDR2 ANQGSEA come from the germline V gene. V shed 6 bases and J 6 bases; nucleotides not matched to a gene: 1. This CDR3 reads CSVGTSGAGELFF. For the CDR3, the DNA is TGCAGCGTAGGGACTAGCGGGGCCGGGGAGCTGTTTTTT.

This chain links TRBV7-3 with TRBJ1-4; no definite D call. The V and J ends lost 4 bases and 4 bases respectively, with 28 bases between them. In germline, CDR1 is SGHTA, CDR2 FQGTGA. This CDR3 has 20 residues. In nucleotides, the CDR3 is TGTGCCAGCAGCTCACAAAACGATAATTATGGACTGTACGGTAATGAAAAACTGTTTTTT. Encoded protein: CASSSQNDNYGLYGNEKLFF.

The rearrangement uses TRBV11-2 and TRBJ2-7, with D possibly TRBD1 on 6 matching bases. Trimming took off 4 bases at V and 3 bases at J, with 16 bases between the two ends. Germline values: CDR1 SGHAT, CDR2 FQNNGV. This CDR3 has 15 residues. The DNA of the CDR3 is TGTGCCAGCAGCTCGAACAGGGACAAGTACTACGAGCAGTACTTC. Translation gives CASSSNRDKYYEQYF.

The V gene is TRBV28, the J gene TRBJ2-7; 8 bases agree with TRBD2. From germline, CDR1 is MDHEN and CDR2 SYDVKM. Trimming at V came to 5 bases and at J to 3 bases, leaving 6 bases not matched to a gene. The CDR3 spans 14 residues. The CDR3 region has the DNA TGTGCCAGCAGTCGGGGGGGAAGTAACTACGAGCAGTACTTC. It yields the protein CASSRGGSNYEQYF.